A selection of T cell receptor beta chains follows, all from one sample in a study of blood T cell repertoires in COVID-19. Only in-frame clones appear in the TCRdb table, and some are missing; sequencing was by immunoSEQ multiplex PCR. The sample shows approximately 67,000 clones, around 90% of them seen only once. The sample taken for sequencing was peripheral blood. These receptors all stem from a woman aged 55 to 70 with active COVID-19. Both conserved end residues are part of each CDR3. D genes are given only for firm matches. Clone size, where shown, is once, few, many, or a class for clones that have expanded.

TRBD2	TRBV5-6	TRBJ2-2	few	TGTGCCAGCAGCCTGGGACTAGCGGGAACCGGGGAGCTGTTTTTT	CASSLGLAGTGELFF
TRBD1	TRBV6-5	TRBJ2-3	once	TGTGCCAGCAGGGACAGGGGGTTAGGGACAGATACGCAGTATTTT	CASRDRGLGTDTQYF
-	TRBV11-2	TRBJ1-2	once	TGTGCCAGCAGCTCCAACTACAGGGAGCCGTCTAACTATGGCTACACCTTC	CASSSNYREPSNYGYTF
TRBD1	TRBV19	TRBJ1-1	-	TGTGCCAGTACTCTTCGACAGGGGAACACTGAAGCTTTCTTT	CASTLRQGNTEAFF
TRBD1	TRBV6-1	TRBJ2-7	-	TGTGCCAGCAGTGAGCTGCCGGGACAGGGGAGCAACGAGCAGTACTTC	CASSELPGQGSNEQYF
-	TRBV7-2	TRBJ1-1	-	TGTGCCAGCAGCTTAGGTTCGGACAGACCTAACACTGAAGCTTTCTTT	CASSLGSDRPNTEAFF
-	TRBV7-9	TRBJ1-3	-	TGTGCCAGCAGCTTAGCTGGTAGAGGAAACACCATATATTTT	CASSLAGRGNTIYF
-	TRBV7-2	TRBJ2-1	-	TGTGCCAGCAGCCCTACTCGACTAGACGCAGATGAGCAGTTCTTC	CASSPTRLDADEQFF
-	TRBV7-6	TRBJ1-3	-	TGTGCCAGCAGCTTATTCGGGCAGGGAAGCGGAAACACCATATATTTT	CASSLFGQGSGNTIYF
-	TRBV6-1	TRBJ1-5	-	TGTGCCAGCAGTGAACGTGGGATGGGGGCGGGTAATCAGCCCCAGCATTTT	CASSERGMGAGNQPQHF
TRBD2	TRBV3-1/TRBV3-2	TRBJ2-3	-	TGTGCCAGCAGCCAAGACGGGGGACTAGTCACAGATACGCAGTATTTT	CASSQDGGLVTDTQYF
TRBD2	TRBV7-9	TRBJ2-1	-	TGTGCCAGCAGCTTGGGACTAGCGGGAGGTCCCTACAATGAGCAGTTCTTC	CASSLGLAGGPYNEQFF
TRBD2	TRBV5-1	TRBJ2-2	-	TGCGCCAGCAGTCTAGCGGGAGCCGACGTCGGGGAGCTGTTTTTT	CASSLAGADVGELFF
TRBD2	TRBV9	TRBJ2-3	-	TGTGCCAGCAGCGTAGCGGGAGGAGTGAGCACAGATACGCAGTATTTT	CASSVAGGVSTDTQYF
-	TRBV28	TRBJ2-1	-	TGTGCCAGCAGCCTAGGGCGGAGGAATGAGCAGTTCTTC	CASSLGRRNEQFF
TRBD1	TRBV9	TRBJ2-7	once	TGTGCCAGCAGCGTAGGGACAGGGAACTACGAGCAGTACTTC	CASSVGTGNYEQYF
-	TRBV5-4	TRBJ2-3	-	TGTGCCAGCAGCTTGCAGGGGATAGGAGATACGCAGTATTTT	CASSLQGIGDTQYF
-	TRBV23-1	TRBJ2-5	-	TGCGCCAGCAGCCCCTCTTACTTC	CASSPSYF
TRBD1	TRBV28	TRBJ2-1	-	TGTGCCAGCAGTTCCATCCTCGGGACAGGGTACTACAATGAGCAGTTCTTC	CASSSILGTGYYNEQFF
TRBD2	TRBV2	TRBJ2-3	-	TGTGCCAGCAGTGTCCCCAGCGGGAGAACCTCTAAAGGGTCAGATACGCAGTATTTT	CASSVPSGRTSKGSDTQYF
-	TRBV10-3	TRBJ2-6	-	TGTGCCATCAGTGAGTCGGGAGGAGCTGGGGCCAACGTCCTGACTTTC	CAISESGGAGANVLTF
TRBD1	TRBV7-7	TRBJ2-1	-	TGTGCCAGCAGCCTACAGGGGGCGAGTAAAAATGAGCAGTTCTTC	CASSLQGASKNEQFF
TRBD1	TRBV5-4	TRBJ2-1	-	TGTGCCACCCTAGACAGGGGTTACAATGAGCAGTTCTTC	CATLDRGYNEQFF
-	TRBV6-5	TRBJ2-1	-	TGTGCCAGCAGTTACGACTCGAGCTCCTACAATGAGCAGTTCTTC	CASSYDSSSYNEQFF
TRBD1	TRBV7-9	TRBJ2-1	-	TGTGCCAGCAGCTTAATGGGGGACAGGGTCAATGAGCAGTTCTTC	CASSLMGDRVNEQFF
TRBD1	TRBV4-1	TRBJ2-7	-	TGCGCCAGCAGCCCCCGGACAGGTGGATCTCACGAGCAGTACTTC	CASSPRTGGSHEQYF
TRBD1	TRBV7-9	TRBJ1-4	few	TGTGCCAGCAGCTCTTTGAAAGCAGGGGGTCCGAATGAAAAACTGTTTTTT	CASSSLKAGGPNEKLFF